One sample yielded the 15 T cell receptor beta chains listed below, sequenced in a study of siplizumab effects on memory and regulatory T cells. Some clones are missing from TCRdb's copy, which holds only in-frame ones; the method was immunoSEQ multiplex PCR. The repertoire has some 65,000 clones, around 90% of them found once; the top ten carry approximately 1.7%. Material for sequencing was Tregs sorted from blood. These receptors all stem from a human donor in good health.

V usage is TRBV19 and J usage is TRBJ2-2, with 12 bases matching TRBD2. There are 16 residues in the CDR3. The junction had 6 bases not matched to a gene; V was cut back by 4 bases and J by 6 bases. Germline CDR1 reads LNHDA; CDR2 reads SQIVND (reference sequence). The CDR3, as DNA: TGTGCCAGTAGTAATAGACTAGCGGGAGTCCCCGGGGAGCTGTTTTTT. Residues: CASSNRLAGVPGELFF.

In its sample, this clone was seen once. The chain recombines TRBV5-6 with TRBJ2-1; D gene uncertain. Trimming shortened V by 2 bases and J by 7 bases, and 19 bases separated the two germline ends. Germline CDR1 and CDR2: SGHDT and YYEEEE. The CDR3 is made up of 16 amino acids. CDR3 sequence (DNA): TGTGCCAGCAGCTTCTATTCCGGGCCCCTCAAAAATGAGCAGTTCTTC. Translating gives CASSFYSGPLKNEQFF.

The genes are TRBV29-1 and TRBJ2-3; 11 nucleotides align to TRBD2. Germline CDR1 and CDR2: SQVTM and ANQGSEA. The CDR3 has 18 amino acids. The junction had 13 bases not matched to a gene; V was cut back by 5 bases and J by 0 bases. CDR3 residues: CSVWGTSGAPHSTDTQYF. CDR3 in DNA: TGCAGCGTTTGGGGGACTAGCGGAGCCCCCCATAGCACAGATACGCAGTATTTT.

The chain uses TRBV4-3 and TRBJ1-3; D gene unclear. In germline, CDR1 is LGHNA, CDR2 YSLEER. Trimming removed 0 bases from V and 2 bases from J, with 11 bases in between. This CDR3 has 16 amino acids. The CDR3 sequence is CASSQDNTGTGNTIYF. The CDR3 nucleotides are TGCGCCAGCAGCCAAGATAACACCGGGACTGGAAACACCATATATTTT.

The rearrangement links TRBV6-1 to TRBJ1-2; D gene unclear. The germline V gene has CDR1 MNHNS and CDR2 SASEGT. The CDR3 length is 13 residues. The V gene lost 3 bases and the J gene lost 2 bases, with 7 bases spanning the gap. The CDR3 loop is CASSDRNNYGYTF. CDR3 coding DNA: TGTGCCAGCAGTGACAGAAACAACTATGGCTACACCTTC.

J is TRBJ2-1 and V is TRBV28; D unresolved. V gave up 6 bases and J gave up 8 bases, with 11 bases separating them. This CDR3 region has 12 residues. Germline loops: CDR1 MDHEN, CDR2 SYDVKM. CDR3 protein: CASSRLGYEQFF. CDR3 nucleotide sequence: TGTGCCAGCAGCCGATTGGGTTATGAGCAGTTCTTC.

The chain employs TRBV7-2 and TRBJ2-7; D unresolved. The CDR3 extends over 13 amino acids. Germline V gene data show CDR1 as SGHTA and CDR2 as FQGNSA. Between the trimmed V and J ends, which lost 2 bases and 5 bases, there was a span of 10 bases. CDR3 amino acids: CASSLSPPDEQYF. CDR3 bases: TGTGCCAGCAGCTTAAGTCCCCCCGACGAGCAGTACTTC.

The chain carries TRBV6-5 and TRBJ2-7, with TRBD2 matching over 10 bases. The germline V gene has CDR1 MNHEY and CDR2 SVGAGI. This CDR3 is 14 amino acids long. J lost 4 bases, V lost 4 bases, and 4 bases had no gene match. CDR3 region: CASSLSSGRYEQYF. As DNA, the CDR3 is TGTGCCAGCAGTTTAAGTAGCGGGAGGTACGAGCAGTACTTC.

A note on this clone: This same CDR3 is encoded by further DNA sequences in the sample. The rearrangement joins TRBV6-1 to TRBJ1-2; no clear D. CDR1 is MNHNS and CDR2 is SASEGT in the germline V gene. Trimming cost V 6 bases and J 4 bases, with 15 bases left between them. The CDR3 runs to 14 residues. Here the CDR3 reads CASSISRILYGYTF. CDR3 nucleotide sequence: TGTGCCAGCAGCATAAGCAGGATACTCTATGGCTACACCTTC.

This chain joins TRBV7-2 and TRBJ1-2, with TRBD1 matching over 9 bases. J lost 4 bases, V lost 5 bases, and 5 bases had no gene match. The CDR3 totals 14 residues. The germline CDR1 and CDR2 sequences are SGHTA and FQGNSA. CDR3 residues: CASSVTGGFYGYTF. CDR3 in DNA: TGTGCCAGCAGCGTGACAGGGGGGTTCTATGGCTACACCTTC. Complete variable domain (other parts from reference TRBV7-2 and TRBJ1-2): GAGVSQSPSNKVTEKGKDVELRCDPISGHTALYWYRQSLGQGLEFLIYFQGNSAPDKSGLPSDRFSAERTGGSVSTLTIQRTQQEDSAVYLCASSVTGGFYGYTFGSGTRLTVV.

J is TRBJ2-1 and V is TRBV29-1, with 10 bases identical to TRBD2. This CDR3 region has 15 residues. CDR1 SQVTM and CDR2 ANQGSEA come from the germline V gene. The V gene end was trimmed by 2 bases and the J gene end by 7 bases; junction bases not matched to a gene: 8. In nucleotides, the CDR3 is TGCAGCGTTGAATTCCTTGGACTAGCGGCTAATGAGCAGTTCTTC. Protein sequence: CSVEFLGLAANEQFF.

The chain links TRBV4-2 to TRBJ2-3; D remains unclear. V was cut by 1 base and J by 2 bases, with 10 bases left in between. Per the germline V gene, CDR1 is LGHNA and CDR2 is YNFKEQ. The CDR3 is 15 amino acids. CDR3 amino acids: CASSQGTVYTDTQYF. In DNA form, the CDR3 reads TGTGCCAGCAGCCAAGGAACCGTGTACACAGATACGCAGTATTTT.

The V and J genes are TRBV4-1 and TRBJ2-1, with 9 bases that match TRBD1. CDR1 and CDR2 from the germline V gene are MGHRA and YSYEKL. The ends lost 4 bases at V and 1 base at J; junction bases unmatched: 8. The length of the CDR3 is 17 residues. CDR3 bases: TGCGCCAGCAGCCCTCCAGTCGGGACAGGGTCCTACAATGAGCAGTTCTTC. The encoded protein is CASSPPVGTGSYNEQFF.

This chain connects TRBV19 to TRBJ2-1; D may be TRBD2 (6 bases). V dropped 3 bases and J dropped 5 bases, with 14 bases sitting between them. The germline V gene encodes CDR1 LNHDA and CDR2 SQIVND (reference sequence). This CDR3 region has 15 residues. The CDR3 DNA follows: TGTGCCAGTAGTATGGCCGGACTACTAAACAATGAGCAGTTCTTC. Amino acid sequence: CASSMAGLLNNEQFF. Using reference TRBV19 and TRBJ2-1 for the parts outside the CDR3, the full variable domain is DGGITQSPKYLFRKEGQNVTLSCEQNLNHDAMYWYRQDPGQGLRLIYYSQIVNDFQKGDIAEGYSVSREKKESFPLTVTSAQKNPTAFYLCASSMAGLLNNEQFFGPGTRLTVL.

Only a few counts were recorded for this clone. CDR3 protein: CASSLVREAEAFF. The CDR3 DNA reads TGTGCCAGCAGCTTGGTACGGGAGGCGGAAGCTTTCTTT. This chain joins TRBV5-6 and TRBJ1-1; D not certain. Germline V CDR1 and CDR2: SGHDT, YYEEEE. This CDR3 region has 13 residues. V lost 0 bases to trimming and J lost 8 bases, with 11 bases between them.